The rows below give T cell receptor beta chains drawn from one sample of a study of response to subunit inactivated influenza vaccine. Using its own MiXCR run on the RT-PCR reads, TCRdb lists one record per CDR3 protein. This table has hundreds of thousands of distinct CDR3 sequences, roughly 10% appearing once. The material sequenced was PBMCs from blood, taken on the day of vaccination. Receptors were obtained from a man aged 45-60 years who received an inactivated influenza vaccine. CDR3s include the opening cysteine and the closing phenylalanine or tryptophan. The D gene is left open where the match is weak. Size is omitted from some rows. Given values are once, few, many or a class for expanded clones.

size | D | J | V | DNA | CDR3
few | NA | TRBJ2-3 | TRBV20-1 | TGCAGTGCTAGAGTCGGGAACACAGATACGCAGTATTTT | CSARVGNTDTQYF
few | NA | TRBJ2-3 | TRBV29-1 | TGCAGCGTTGAACAGACAGATACGCAGTATTTT | CSVEQTDTQYF
NA | TRBD2 | TRBJ2-5 | TRBV12-3/TRBV12-4 | TGTGCCAGCAGTGGACTAGCGGGAGGGGAGACCCAGTACTTC | CASSGLAGGETQYF
few | NA | TRBJ1-3 | TRBV28 | TGTGCCAGCACCTTCCAAAGATCCTCTGGAAACACCATATATTTT | CASTFQRSSGNTIYF
few | NA | TRBJ2-3 | TRBV5-1 | TGCGCCAGCAGCTTGGCCCCTTCCCGGACAGATACGCAGTATTTT | CASSLAPSRTDTQYF
NA | TRBD1 | TRBJ2-5 | TRBV11-2 | TGTGCCAGCAGCCGAGGGACAGGGGGATTCCAAGAGACCCAGTACTTC | CASSRGTGGFQETQYF
NA | TRBD2 | TRBJ2-1 | TRBV5-6 | TGTGCCAGCAGCTTGGGAACTAGCGGGAGTTTCAATGAGCAGTTCTTC | CASSLGTSGSFNEQFF
few | TRBD2 | TRBJ2-1 | TRBV6-2/TRBV6-3 | TGTGCCAGCAGTTACTCCGGGGGGGTCTACAATGAGCAGTTCTTC | CASSYSGGVYNEQFF
NA | NA | TRBJ2-1 | TRBV12-3/TRBV12-4 | TGTGCCAGCAGTTTCGGACCCTGGGACAGGGGCCCCAGCGGGAGGAGTGATGAGCAGTTCTTC | CASSFGPWDRGPSGRSDEQFF
NA | NA | TRBJ2-7 | TRBV6-5 | TGTGCCAGCAGTTACTCGCCGCAGGCCTACGAGCAGTACTTC | CASSYSPQAYEQYF
NA | NA | TRBJ1-4 | TRBV11-1 | TGTGCCAGCAGCTTAGCAAACGGACCGGGTCTCATGGAGGGTGAAAAACTGTTTTTT | CASSLANGPGLMEGEKLFF
many | NA | TRBJ2-1 | TRBV6-5 | TGTGCCAGCAGTTACAGCGGGACAGGATGGATCAGGAACAATGAGCAGTTCTTC | CASSYSGTGWIRNNEQFF
NA | NA | TRBJ1-2 | TRBV20-1 | TGCAGTGCTCTCTATAACTATGGCTACACCTTC | CSALYNYGYTF
NA | NA | TRBJ2-7 | TRBV4-2 | TGTGCCAGCGCCAAAGAGGCCGAGCAGTACTTC | CASAKEAEQYF
NA | TRBD2 | TRBJ2-1 | TRBV9 | TGTGCCAGCAGCGTAGACACTAGCGGGGGCCATTACAATGAGCAGTTCTTC | CASSVDTSGGHYNEQFF
few | TRBD2 | TRBJ2-3 | TRBV7-9 | TGTGCCAGCAGCACAACAGCGGGGCTCGCAGATACGCAGTATTTT | CASSTTAGLADTQYF
NA | TRBD2 | TRBJ2-3 | TRBV6-2/TRBV6-3 | TGTGCCAGCAGTTACGGTACTAGCGGGATAACGCAGTATTTT | CASSYGTSGITQYF
NA | NA | TRBJ2-1 | TRBV11-1 | TGTGCCAGCAGATCCCGGGACCCCTCGGCCTATGAGCAGTTCTTC | CASRSRDPSAYEQFF
few | TRBD2 | TRBJ2-3 | TRBV20-1 | TGCAGTGCTAGAGCCCATAGCGGGAGCACAGATACGCAGTATTTT | CSARAHSGSTDTQYF
NA | NA | TRBJ2-7 | TRBV7-9 | TGTGCCAGCAGCTCCCCGGACCGAGTTCACGAGCAGTACTTC | CASSSPDRVHEQYF
few | TRBD2 | TRBJ2-3 | TRBV27 | TGTGCCAGCAGTTTAATAGCGGGGTCAGATACGCAGTATTTT | CASSLIAGSDTQYF
NA | TRBD1 | TRBJ1-4 | TRBV4-2 | TGTGCCAGCAGCCAGGACAGGGTTGCTAATGAAAAACTGTTTTTT | CASSQDRVANEKLFF
NA | NA | TRBJ1-6 | TRBV20-1 | TGCAGTGCTAGAGGATATAATTCACCCCTCCACTTT | CSARGYNSPLHF
NA | NA | TRBJ1-6 | TRBV20-1 | TGCAGTGCTAGAGATGTACAGGCTCAGAATTCACCCCTCCACTTT | CSARDVQAQNSPLHF
few | NA | TRBJ2-5 | TRBV7-9 | TGTGCCAGCAGCCGCGGGGCAACCCAAGAGACCCAGTACTTC | CASSRGATQETQYF
NA | TRBD2 | TRBJ2-2 | TRBV5-1 | TGCGCCAGCAGCATAATTTCCGGGACTAGCGGGGGCGGGGAGCTGTTTTTT | CASSIISGTSGGGELFF
few | TRBD1 | TRBJ2-4 | TRBV5-1 | TGCGCCAGCAGCTACACCCGGGACAGGGGTTCTGGCAAAAACATTCAGTACTTC | CASSYTRDRGSGKNIQYF
many | NA | TRBJ2-7 | TRBV2 | TGTGCCAGCAGTGCACACCTCTACGAGCAGTACTTC | CASSAHLYEQYF
few | TRBD2 | TRBJ2-3 | TRBV10-3 | TGTGCCATCCTAGCGGGGAGGGGTAGCACAGATACGCAGTATTTT | CAILAGRGSTDTQYF